Listed below are T cell receptor beta chains from one sample, sequenced in a study of blood T cell repertoires in COVID-19. TCRdb's copy holds only in-frame clones and misses some; the assay was immunoSEQ multiplex PCR. Among some 80,000 clones listed, roughly 91% were seen once. Input material: peripheral blood. These receptors were obtained from a human donor in a cohort sampled during active COVID-19. The CDR3 runs from the conserved cysteine through the conserved F or W. The D gene is left open where the match is weak. Clone size is given for some rows only: seen once, a few or many times, or a class if the clone is expanded.

size	V	D	J	CDR3	DNA
few	TRBV18	TRBD1	TRBJ1-5	CASSPQGASNQPQHF	TGTGCCAGCTCACCACAGGGGGCGAGCAATCAGCCCCAGCATTTT
.	TRBV5-1	TRBD1	TRBJ2-4	CASSPRQGNIQYF	TGCGCCAGCAGCCCCCGACAGGGGAACATTCAGTACTTC
few	TRBV6-2/TRBV6-3	TRBD2	TRBJ2-1	CASSYSLRTSGEQFF	TGTGCCAGCAGTTACTCCCTAAGGACTAGCGGAGAGCAGTTCTTC
.	TRBV14	.	TRBJ1-1	CASSQTTPGYRAFF	TGTGCCAGCAGCCAAACAACCCCAGGGTACAGAGCTTTCTTT
once	TRBV7-2	TRBD2	TRBJ2-4	CASSLALPASGRAGNIQYF	TGTGCCAGCAGCTTAGCGCTTCCCGCTAGCGGGAGGGCCGGAAACATTCAGTACTTC
.	TRBV5-3	.	TRBJ1-5	CARTPNRSEYSNQPQHF	TGTGCCAGAACCCCAAACAGGTCGGAGTATAGCAATCAGCCCCAGCATTTT
.	TRBV15	.	TRBJ1-4	CATSRDINEKLFF	TGTGCCACCAGCAGGGACATAAATGAAAAACTGTTTTTT
.	TRBV7-9	.	TRBJ1-1	CASSLNRWEAFF	TGTGCCAGCAGCTTAAATCGGTGGGAAGCTTTCTTT
.	TRBV10-1	TRBD2	TRBJ2-1	CASSEGTSGGNEQFF	TGCGCCAGCAGTGAGGGGACTAGCGGGGGTAATGAGCAGTTCTTC
.	TRBV21-1	.	TRBJ2-7	CASSKNSPGDSYEQYF	TGTGCCAGCAGCAAAAACTCACCAGGGGACTCCTACGAGCAGTACTTC